This TCR beta chain derives from a study of B cell selection in AIRE deficiency. Clones were sequenced by immunoSEQ multiplex PCR, and TCRdb holds only the in-frame ones, with some missing. This sample yields 20,000 or so clones, of which about 93% are seen a single time; approximately 1.5% belongs to the top ten. The V end was cut by 1 base, the J end by 8 bases, with 14 bases between. This CDR3 is 14 amino acids long. CDR1 GTSNPN and CDR2 SVGIG come from the germline V gene (reference sequence). This clone was counted a single time. Sorted regulatory T cells were CD4-positive, CD25-high and CD127-low or negative. Control samples were from healthy, unrelated donors.

The material sequenced was CD4+CD25+ Tregs sorted from PBMCs. This clonotype originated in a human donor in good health. The chain joins TRBV30 to TRBJ1-4, with a weak D call TRBD1 (6 bases). In DNA form, the CDR3 reads TGTGCCTGGAGTGGGGGGGCTAAAGGAGAAAAACTGTTTTTT. It codes for CAWSGGAKGEKLFF.